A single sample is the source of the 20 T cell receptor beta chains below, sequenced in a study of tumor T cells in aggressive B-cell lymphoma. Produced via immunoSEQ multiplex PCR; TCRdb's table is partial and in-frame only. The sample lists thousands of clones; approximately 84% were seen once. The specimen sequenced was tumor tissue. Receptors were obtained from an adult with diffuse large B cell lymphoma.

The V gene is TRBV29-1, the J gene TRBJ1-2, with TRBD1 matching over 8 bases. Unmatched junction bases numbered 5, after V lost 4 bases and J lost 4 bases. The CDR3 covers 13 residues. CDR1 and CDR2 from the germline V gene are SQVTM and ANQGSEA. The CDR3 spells CSVGPGGLYGYTF. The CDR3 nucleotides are TGCAGCGTTGGGCCAGGGGGCCTCTATGGCTACACCTTC.

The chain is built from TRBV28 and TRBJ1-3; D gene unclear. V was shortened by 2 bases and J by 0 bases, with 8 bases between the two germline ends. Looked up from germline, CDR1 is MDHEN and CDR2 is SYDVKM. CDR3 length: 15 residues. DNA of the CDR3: TGTGCCAGCAGTTTAATGCGGATCTCTGGAAACACCATATATTTT. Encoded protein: CASSLMRISGNTIYF.

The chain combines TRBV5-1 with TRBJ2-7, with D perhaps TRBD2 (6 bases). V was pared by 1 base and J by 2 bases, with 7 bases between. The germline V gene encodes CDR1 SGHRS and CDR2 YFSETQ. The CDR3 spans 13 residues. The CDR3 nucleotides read TGCGCCAGCAGCTTGCCGGGGGCCTACGAGCAGTACTTC. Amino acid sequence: CASSLPGAYEQYF.

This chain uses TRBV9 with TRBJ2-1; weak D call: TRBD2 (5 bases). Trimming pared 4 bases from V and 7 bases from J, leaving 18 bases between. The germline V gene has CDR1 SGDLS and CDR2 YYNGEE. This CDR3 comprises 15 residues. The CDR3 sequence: CASSSFPDWGNEQFF. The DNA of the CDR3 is TGTGCCAGCAGCTCCTTTCCGGACTGGGGAAATGAGCAGTTCTTC.

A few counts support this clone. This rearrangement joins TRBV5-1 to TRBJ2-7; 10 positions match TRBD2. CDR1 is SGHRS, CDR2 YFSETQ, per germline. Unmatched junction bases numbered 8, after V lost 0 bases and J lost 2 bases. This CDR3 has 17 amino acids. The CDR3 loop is CASSLVSSSGGAYEQYF. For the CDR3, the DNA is TGCGCCAGCAGCTTGGTATCCTCTAGCGGGGGAGCCTACGAGCAGTACTTC.

This CDR3 reads CASRGGWNTEAFF. Written as DNA, the CDR3 is TGTGCCAGCAGGGGAGGTTGGAACACTGAAGCTTTCTTT. The chain carries TRBV2 and TRBJ1-1; no clear D. CDR3 length: 13 residues. Germline V lookup: CDR1 SNHLY, CDR2 FYNNEI. V gave up 6 bases and J gave up 1 base, with 9 bases separating them.

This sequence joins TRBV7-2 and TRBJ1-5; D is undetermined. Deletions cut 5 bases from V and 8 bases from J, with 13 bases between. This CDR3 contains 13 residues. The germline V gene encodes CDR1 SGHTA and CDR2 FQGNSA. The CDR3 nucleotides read TGTGCCAGCAGCAACCCCGGGAGGGAGCCCCAGCATTTT. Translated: CASSNPGREPQHF.

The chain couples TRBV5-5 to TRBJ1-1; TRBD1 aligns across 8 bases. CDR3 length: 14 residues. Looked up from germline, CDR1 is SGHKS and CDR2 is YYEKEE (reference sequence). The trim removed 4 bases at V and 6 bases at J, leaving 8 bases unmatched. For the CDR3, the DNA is TGTGCCAGCAGCGGTTCAGGGGGCTGGTCTGAAGCTTTCTTT. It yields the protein CASSGSGGWSEAFF. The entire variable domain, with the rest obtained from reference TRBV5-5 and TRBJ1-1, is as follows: DAGVTQSPTHLIKTRGQQVTLRCSPISGHKSVSWYQQVLGQGPQFIFQYYEKEERGRGNFPDRFSARQFPNYSSELNVNALLLGDSALYLCASSGSGGWSEAFFGQGTRLTVV.

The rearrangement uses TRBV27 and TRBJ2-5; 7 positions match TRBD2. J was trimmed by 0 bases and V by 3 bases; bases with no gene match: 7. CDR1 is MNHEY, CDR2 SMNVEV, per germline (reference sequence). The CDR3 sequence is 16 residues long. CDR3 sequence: CASSLFGGGDQETQYF. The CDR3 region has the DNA TGTGCCAGCAGTTTGTTTGGCGGGGGAGACCAAGAGACCCAGTACTTC.

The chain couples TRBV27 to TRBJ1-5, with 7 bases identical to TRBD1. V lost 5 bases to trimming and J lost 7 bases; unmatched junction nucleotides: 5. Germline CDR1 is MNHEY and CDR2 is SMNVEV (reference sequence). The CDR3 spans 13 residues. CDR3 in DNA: TGTGCCAGCAGTGGGGACAGCCACCAGCCCCAGCATTTT. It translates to CASSGDSHQPQHF.

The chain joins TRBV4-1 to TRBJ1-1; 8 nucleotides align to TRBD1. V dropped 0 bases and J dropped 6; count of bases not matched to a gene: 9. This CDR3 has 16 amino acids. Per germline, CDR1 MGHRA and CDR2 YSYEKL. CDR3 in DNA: TGCGCCAGCAGCCAAGATCTTTTTTGGGACAGGTCTGAAGCTTTCTTT. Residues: CASSQDLFWDRSEAFF.

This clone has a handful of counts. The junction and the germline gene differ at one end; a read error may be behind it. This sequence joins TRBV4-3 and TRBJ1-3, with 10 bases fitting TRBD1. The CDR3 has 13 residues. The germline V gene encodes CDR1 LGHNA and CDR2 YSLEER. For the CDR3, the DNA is TGCGCCAGCAGCCAATGGACAGGGGGTAGGAGTGATTTT. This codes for CASSQWTGGRSDF.

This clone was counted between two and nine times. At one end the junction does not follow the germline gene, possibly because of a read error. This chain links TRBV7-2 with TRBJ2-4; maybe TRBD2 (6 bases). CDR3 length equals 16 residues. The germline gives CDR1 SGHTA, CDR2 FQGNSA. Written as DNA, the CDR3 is TGTGCCAGCAGTTTAGGAGGGAAACTAGCCAAAAACATTCAGTACTTC. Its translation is CASSLGGKLAKNIQYF.

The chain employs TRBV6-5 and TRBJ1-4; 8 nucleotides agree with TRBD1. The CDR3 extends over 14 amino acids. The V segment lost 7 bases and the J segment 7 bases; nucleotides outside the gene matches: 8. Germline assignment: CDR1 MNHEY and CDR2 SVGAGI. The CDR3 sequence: CASKPDRGPEKLFF. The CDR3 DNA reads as TGTGCCAGCAAGCCAGACAGGGGACCTGAAAAACTGTTTTTT.

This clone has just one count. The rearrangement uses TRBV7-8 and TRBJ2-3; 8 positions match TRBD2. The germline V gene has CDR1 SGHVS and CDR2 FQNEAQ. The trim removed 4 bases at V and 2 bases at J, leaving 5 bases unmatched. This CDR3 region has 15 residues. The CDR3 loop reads CASSSRGDNTDTQYF. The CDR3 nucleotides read TGTGCCAGCAGCTCGCGGGGGGATAACACAGATACGCAGTATTTT.

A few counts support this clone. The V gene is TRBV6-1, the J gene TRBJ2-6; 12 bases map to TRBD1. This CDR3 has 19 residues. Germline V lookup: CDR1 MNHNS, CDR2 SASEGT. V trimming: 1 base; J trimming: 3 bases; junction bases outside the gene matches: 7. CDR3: CASSEVIGTGGYGANVLTF. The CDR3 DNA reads TGTGCCAGCAGTGAAGTGATAGGGACAGGGGGCTATGGGGCCAACGTCCTGACTTTC.

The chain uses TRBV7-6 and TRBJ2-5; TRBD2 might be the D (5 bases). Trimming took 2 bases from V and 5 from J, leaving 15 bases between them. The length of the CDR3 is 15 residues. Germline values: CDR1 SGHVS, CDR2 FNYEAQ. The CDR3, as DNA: TGTGCCAGCAGCTTACCAAAGAGGGCCGGGGAGACCCAGTACTTC. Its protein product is CASSLPKRAGETQYF.

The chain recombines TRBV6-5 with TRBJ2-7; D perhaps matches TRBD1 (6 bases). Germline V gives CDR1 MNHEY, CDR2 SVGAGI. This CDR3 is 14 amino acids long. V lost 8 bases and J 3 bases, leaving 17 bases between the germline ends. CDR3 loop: CASVRTRGNYEQYF. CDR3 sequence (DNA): TGTGCCAGCGTTCGAACCAGGGGAAACTACGAGCAGTACTTC.

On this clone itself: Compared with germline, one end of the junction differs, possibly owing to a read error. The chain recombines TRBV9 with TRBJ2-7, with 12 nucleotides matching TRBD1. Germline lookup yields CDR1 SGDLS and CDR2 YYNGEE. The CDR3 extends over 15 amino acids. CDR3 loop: CASSGHGTGGYERYF. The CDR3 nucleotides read TGTGCCAGCAGCGGGCACGGGACAGGGGGCTACGAGCGGTACTTC.

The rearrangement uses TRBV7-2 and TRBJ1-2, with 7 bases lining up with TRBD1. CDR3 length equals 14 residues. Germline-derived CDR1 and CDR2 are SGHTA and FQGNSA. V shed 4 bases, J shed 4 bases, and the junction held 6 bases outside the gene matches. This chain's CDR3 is CASSSDRARYGYTF. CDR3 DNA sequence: TGTGCCAGCAGCTCTGACAGGGCTCGCTATGGCTACACCTTC. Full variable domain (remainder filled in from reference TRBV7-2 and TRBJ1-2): GAGVSQSPSNKVTEKGKDVELRCDPISGHTALYWYRQSLGQGLEFLIYFQGNSAPDKSGLPSDRFSAERTGGSVSTLTIQRTQQEDSAVYLCASSSDRARYGYTFGSGTRLTVV.